One and the same sample provided the 14 T cell receptor beta chains below, sequenced in a study of cytomegalovirus exposure and HLA in healthy donors. Both 60 Vbeta primers and 13 Jbeta primers went into the PCR. Assay used: immunoSEQ multiplex PCR; TCRdb lists only in-frame clones, some missing. The top ten hold 2% to 2.5% of the sample, which has 150,000 to 200,000 clones, roughly 80% seen once. Sequencing was carried out using PBMCs. Receptors originate from a female donor in good health and CMV-seronegative.

As to this clone: The same CDR3 is also encoded by other DNA sequences in this sample. The gene calls are TRBV5-4 and TRBJ2-3; no clear D. Germline lookup yields CDR1 SGHNT and CDR2 YYREEE (reference sequence). Trimming pared 1 base from V and 0 bases from J, leaving 6 bases between. This CDR3 is built from 14 residues. As DNA, the CDR3 is TGTGCCAGCAGCTTGCCCCTGAGCACAGATACGCAGTATTTT. Its translation is CASSLPLSTDTQYF.

The chain carries TRBV7-9 and TRBJ1-1; the match to TRBD1 covers 11 bases. CDR1 and CDR2 from the germline V gene are SEHNR and FQNEAQ (reference sequence). J gave up 7 bases and V 5 bases, and 6 bases lay outside the gene matches. The CDR3 spans 14 residues. CDR3 in amino acids: CASSTGTGGDEAFF. DNA for the CDR3: TGTGCCAGCAGCACCGGGACAGGGGGAGATGAAGCTTTCTTT.

The V call is TRBV6-1, the J call TRBJ1-5; D is undetermined. Trimming took 1 base from V and 5 from J, leaving 9 bases between them. The CDR3 covers 14 residues. CDR1 is MNHNS, CDR2 SASEGT, per germline. In nucleotides, the CDR3 is TGTGCCAGCAGTGAAGGGCAGATTTATCAGCCCCAGCATTTT. It yields the protein CASSEGQIYQPQHF.

The V and J genes are TRBV7-6 and TRBJ2-6; D may be TRBD2 (5 bases). CDR1 and CDR2 (germline): SGHVS, FNYEAQ. This CDR3 contains 17 residues. The V gene lost 2 bases and the J gene lost 2 bases, with 13 bases spanning the gap. The CDR3 DNA sequence: TGTGCCAGCAGCTTACAGCGGCCCTTTGCTGGGGCCAACGTCCTGACTTTC. Translation gives CASSLQRPFAGANVLTF.

J is TRBJ1-2 and V is TRBV6-6; D gene unclear. The CDR3 is 14 amino acids. Per germline, CDR1 MNHNY and CDR2 SVGAGI (reference sequence). V lost 2 bases and J lost 0, with 7 bases in between. This CDR3 is CASSYNRPNYGYTF. In DNA form, the CDR3 reads TGTGCCAGCAGTTACAACAGACCTAACTATGGCTACACCTTC.

V and J are TRBV18 and TRBJ2-5, with 8 bases identical to TRBD2. Germline CDR1 is KGHSH and CDR2 is LQKENI. V gave up 3 bases and J gave up 2 bases; unmatched junction bases: 5. The CDR3 is 15 residues long. As DNA, the CDR3 is TGTGCCAGCTCACCCAATAGCGGGGCTCAAGAGACCCAGTACTTC. Its protein product is CASSPNSGAQETQYF.

The rearrangement uses TRBV2 and TRBJ2-5; perhaps TRBD1 as D (6 bases). The CDR3 length is 14 residues. The V end lost 6 bases, the J end lost 1 base, and 12 bases lay between the germline ends. From germline, CDR1 is SNHLY and CDR2 FYNNEI. The CDR3 here is CASSPGTSQETQYF. DNA of the CDR3: TGTGCCAGCAGCCCCGGGACAAGCCAAGAGACCCAGTACTTC.

The chain has TRBV27 and TRBJ2-3; D remains unclear. The CDR3 runs to 12 residues. V lost 5 bases, J lost 7 bases, and 10 bases lay in between. Germline V gene lookup returns CDR1 MNHEY and CDR2 SMNVEV (reference sequence). The CDR3 spells CASSPGFNTQYF. CDR3 bases: TGTGCCAGCAGTCCCGGTTTTAATACGCAGTATTTT.

The V and J genes are TRBV12-1 and TRBJ1-4; TRBD1, the table's D call, was not compared with the DNA. TRBV12-1 is given as a pseudogene. This CDR3 has 16 residues. DNA for the CDR3: TGTGCCAGCAGCCCGTTGCGGACAGGGAGGGAAGAAAAACTGTTTTTT. The encoded protein is CASSPLRTGREEKLFF.

About this clone itself: The germline gene is not matched at one end of the junction; a read error may be the cause. This specimen includes other DNA sequences encoding the same CDR3. The rearrangement links TRBV5-6 to TRBJ1-2, with TRBD1 as a possible D gene (6 bases). Germline-derived CDR1 and CDR2 are SGHDT and YYEEEE. The CDR3 extends over 14 amino acids. The DNA of the CDR3 is TGTGCCAGTAGCTTGGACAGAGACAACTATGGCTACACCTTC. Its protein is CASSLDRDNYGYTF.

The chain joins TRBV7-6 to TRBJ1-1, with a possible D match to TRBD1 (5 bases). The germline V gene encodes CDR1 SGHVS and CDR2 FNYEAQ. V lost 4 bases and J 5 bases, leaving 11 bases between the germline ends. This CDR3 contains 13 residues. The CDR3 sequence is CASSSGVGTEAFF. DNA for the CDR3: TGTGCCAGCAGCTCGGGGGTGGGAACTGAAGCTTTCTTT. The complete variable domain, with remaining parts taken from reference TRBV7-6 and TRBJ1-1, reads GAGVSQSPRYKVTKRGQDVALRCDPISGHVSLYWYRQALGQGPEFLTYFNYEAQQDKSGLPNDRFSAERPEGSISTLTIQRTEQRDSAMYRCASSSGVGTEAFFGQGTRLTVV.

This clone appeared a few times. This chain connects TRBV7-7 to TRBJ2-1; TRBD2 might be the D (5 bases). There are 15 residues in the CDR3. CDR1 and CDR2 from the germline V gene are SSHAT and FNYEAQ (reference sequence). The V end lost 5 bases, the J end lost 0 bases, and 11 bases lay between the germline ends. The CDR3 spells CASSPRGGSYNEQFF. CDR3 nucleotides: TGTGCCAGCAGCCCTCGGGGTGGCTCCTACAATGAGCAGTTCTTC. The whole variable domain, filled in from reference TRBV7-7 and TRBJ2-1, reads GAGVSQSPRYKVTKRGQDVTLRCDPISSHATLYWYQQALGQGPEFLTYFNYEAQPDKSGLPSDRFSAERPEGSISTLTIQRTEQRDSAMYRCASSPRGGSYNEQFFGPGTRLTVL.

The rearrangement uses TRBV6-6 and TRBJ1-1; 9 bases match TRBD1. This CDR3 has 14 residues. Trimming took 7 bases from V and 5 from J; bases not matched to a gene: 8. CDR1 is MNHNY and CDR2 is SVGAGI in the germline V gene (reference sequence). The CDR3 sequence: CASTAGTGITEAFF. Here the CDR3 DNA reads TGTGCCAGCACCGCCGGGACAGGGATAACTGAAGCTTTCTTT.

Concerning this clone: Other DNA sequences of this sample code for an identical CDR3. This chain joins TRBV5-1 and TRBJ1-5; D gene uncertain. The length of the CDR3 is 13 residues. The ends were cut back, 2 bases at V and 4 bases at J, with 7 bases in the middle. CDR1 SGHRS and CDR2 YFSETQ come from the germline V gene. The CDR3 is CASSFTGNQPQHF. The CDR3 DNA sequence: TGCGCCAGCAGCTTTACCGGGAATCAGCCCCAGCATTTT.